This T cell receptor (beta chain) appears in the sequencing data of a study of cytomegalovirus exposure and HLA in healthy donors. Vbeta (60) and Jbeta (13) primers were used in the PCR. Repertoires were generated with immunoSEQ multiplex PCR, while TCRdb's copy carries only in-frame clones and drops some. The sample has over 200,000 clones, under 90% seen once. V was pared by 5 bases and J by 8 bases, with 10 bases of the junction left unmatched. Germline V lookup: CDR1 SGHTA, CDR2 FQGNSA. The CDR3 extends over 14 amino acids. This clone was found a few times. Its specificity is not known. General study points: In a later analysis, a missense DCLRE1C variant was linked to TCR beta V- and J-gene trimming.

V is TRBV7-2 and J is TRBJ1-2; TRBD1 agrees at 8 bases. This receptor was obtained from a human donor in good health. The sample was PBMCs. The CDR3 region has the DNA TGTGCCAGCAGCCCTCAGGGGGCGGCGGGCGGCTACACCTTC. Its protein is CASSPQGAAGGYTF.